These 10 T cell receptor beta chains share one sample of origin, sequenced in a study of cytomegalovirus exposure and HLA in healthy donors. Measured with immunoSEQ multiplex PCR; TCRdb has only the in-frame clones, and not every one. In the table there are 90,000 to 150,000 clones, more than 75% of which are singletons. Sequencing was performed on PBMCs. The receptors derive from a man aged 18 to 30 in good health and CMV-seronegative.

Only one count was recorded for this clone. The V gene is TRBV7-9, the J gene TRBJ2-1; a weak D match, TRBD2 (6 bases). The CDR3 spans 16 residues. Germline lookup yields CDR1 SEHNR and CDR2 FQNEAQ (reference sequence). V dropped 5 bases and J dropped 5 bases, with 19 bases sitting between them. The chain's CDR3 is CASSQIGGEGHNEQFF. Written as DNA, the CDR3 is TGTGCCAGCAGCCAGATCGGCGGGGAAGGGCACAATGAGCAGTTCTTC.

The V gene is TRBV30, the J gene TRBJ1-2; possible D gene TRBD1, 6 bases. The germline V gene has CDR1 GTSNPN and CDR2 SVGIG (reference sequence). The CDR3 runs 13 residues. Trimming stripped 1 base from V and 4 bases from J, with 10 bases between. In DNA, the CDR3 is TGTGCCTGGAGTGAGGACAGACTCTATGGCTACACCTTC. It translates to CAWSEDRLYGYTF.

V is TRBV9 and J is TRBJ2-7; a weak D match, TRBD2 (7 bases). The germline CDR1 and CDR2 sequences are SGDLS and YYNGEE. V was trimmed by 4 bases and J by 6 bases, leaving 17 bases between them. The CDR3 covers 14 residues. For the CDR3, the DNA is TGTGCCAGCAGCCGTTTCAAGGGAGGGGGCGAGCAGTACTTC. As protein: CASSRFKGGGEQYF.

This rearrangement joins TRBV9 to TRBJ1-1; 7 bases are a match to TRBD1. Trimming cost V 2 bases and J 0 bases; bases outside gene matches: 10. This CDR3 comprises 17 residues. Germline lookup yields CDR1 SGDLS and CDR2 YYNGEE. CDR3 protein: CASSVGQEVGMNTEAFF. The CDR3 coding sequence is TGTGCCAGCAGCGTCGGACAGGAGGTAGGAATGAACACTGAAGCTTTCTTT.

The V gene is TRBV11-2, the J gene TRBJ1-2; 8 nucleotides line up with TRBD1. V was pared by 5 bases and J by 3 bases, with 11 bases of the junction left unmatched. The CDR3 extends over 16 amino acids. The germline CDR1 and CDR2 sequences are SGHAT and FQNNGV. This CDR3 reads CASSPRLGQGDYGYTF. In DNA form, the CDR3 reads TGTGCCAGCAGCCCGCGCCTAGGACAGGGTGACTATGGCTACACCTTC.

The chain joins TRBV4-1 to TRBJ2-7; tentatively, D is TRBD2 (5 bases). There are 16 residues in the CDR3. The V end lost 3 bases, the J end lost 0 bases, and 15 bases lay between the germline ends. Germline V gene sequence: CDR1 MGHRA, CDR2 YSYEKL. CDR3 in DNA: TGCGCCAGCAGCCATCGGGCGCACGGGAACTCCTACGAGCAGTACTTC. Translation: CASSHRAHGNSYEQYF.

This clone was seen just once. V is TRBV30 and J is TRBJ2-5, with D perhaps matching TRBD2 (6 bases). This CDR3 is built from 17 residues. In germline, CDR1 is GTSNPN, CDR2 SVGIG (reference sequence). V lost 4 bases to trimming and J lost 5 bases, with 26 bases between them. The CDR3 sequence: CAWISNGGARVDETQYF. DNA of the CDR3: TGTGCCTGGATCTCTAACGGAGGGGCGAGGGTTGACGAGACCCAGTACTTC.

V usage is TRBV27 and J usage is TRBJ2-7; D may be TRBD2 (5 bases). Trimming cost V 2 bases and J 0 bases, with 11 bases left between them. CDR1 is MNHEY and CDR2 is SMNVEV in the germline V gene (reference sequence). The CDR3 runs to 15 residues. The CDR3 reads CASSLSPGNSYEQYF. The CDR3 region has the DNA TGTGCCAGCAGTTTAAGTCCCGGGAACTCCTACGAGCAGTACTTC.

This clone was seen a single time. The CDR3 DNA reads TGCAGCGTTGATGCGGGGGGCGGCCAGTACTTC. It encodes CSVDAGGGQYF. The V and J genes are TRBV29-1 and TRBJ2-7; 8 nucleotides align to TRBD2. The junction had 5 bases not matched to a gene; V was cut back by 3 bases and J by 10 bases. The germline gives CDR1 SQVTM, CDR2 ANQGSEA. There are 11 residues in the CDR3.

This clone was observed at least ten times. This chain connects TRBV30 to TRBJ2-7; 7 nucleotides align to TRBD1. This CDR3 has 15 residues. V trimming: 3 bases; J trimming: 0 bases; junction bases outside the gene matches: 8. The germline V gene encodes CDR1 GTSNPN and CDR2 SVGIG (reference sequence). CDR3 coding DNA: TGTGCCTGGAGCCGGGGCAGGGGGAACTCCTACGAGCAGTACTTC. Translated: CAWSRGRGNSYEQYF.